The clone carrying this T cell receptor beta chain was seen ten or more times. Its antigen is not identified. There were TCR beta CDR3 regions amplified from RNA transcripts. HTBI primers were employed in a first-round RT-PCR of the TCR CDR3. TCRdb re-called the multiplex PCR reads through MiXCR, storing one row per CDR3 protein. The sample records around 300,000 distinct CDR3 sequences, less than 30% being singletons. Patients were aged 18 to 65, had disease duration under 2 months, and had newly diagnosed hyperthyroidism. Uncontrolled infection, other autoimmune disease, pregnancy or lactation led to exclusion. The sample comes from a study of T cells in Graves' hyperthyroidism and ophthalmopathy. Study results and limitations: From stable hyperthyroidism, ophthalmopathy was set apart by a 13 V-J model. Blood also held most thyroid clonotypes expanded beyond 0.001.

The sequence was collected from a man aged 40-49 years with Graves' hyperthyroidism that later progressed to Graves' ophthalmopathy. Material: blood.

The CDR3 region is CASSLSGEAGELFF. CDR3 nucleotide sequence: TGCGCCAGCAGCTTGTCGGGGGAGGCCGGGGAGCTGTTTTTT. The J gene is TRBJ2-2, the V gene TRBV5-1; D possibly corresponds to TRBD2 (6 bases). Trimming removed 1 base at V and 6 bases at J, with 10 bases between. This CDR3 region has 14 residues. In germline, CDR1 is SGHRS, CDR2 YFSETQ.